A single sample gave rise to the 7 T cell receptor beta chains below, sequenced in a study of blood T cells in healthy people across ages. The authors ran a second PCR of about 7 to 11 cycles using a sample-barcoded 5' primer and a J-beta primer mix. Each CDR3 protein is one row after TCRdb ran MiXCR on the 5' RACE reads. The sample carries approximately 800,000 distinct CDR3 sequences, about half recorded once. The sequenced sample consisted of blood. Receptor source: a man older than 75 in good health.

The genes are TRBV15 and TRBJ2-2; D remains ambiguous. V lost 3 bases to trimming and J lost 1 base, with 6 bases between them. This CDR3 spans 14 amino acids. The germline V gene has CDR1 LNHNV and CDR2 YYDKDF (reference sequence). The CDR3 is CATSSRRNTGELFF. The CDR3, as DNA: TGTGCCACCAGCAGCCGGAGGAACACCGGGGAGCTGTTTTTT.

The sample holds a few counts of this clonotype. The V gene is TRBV7-9, the J gene TRBJ2-7; no clear D gene. The CDR3 runs to 15 residues. CDR1 is SEHNR, CDR2 FQNEAQ, per germline (reference sequence). The V end lost 1 base, the J end lost 3 bases, and 13 bases lay between the germline ends. CDR3 loop: CASSLVKSPNYEQYF. The CDR3 bases are TGTGCCAGCAGCTTAGTTAAATCTCCGAACTACGAGCAGTACTTC.

This clonotype was detected only a few times. The genes are TRBV4-2 and TRBJ2-1; weak D call: TRBD1 (6 bases). The CDR3 consists of 14 residues. Germline V gives CDR1 LGHNA, CDR2 YNFKEQ. V was trimmed by 0 bases and J by 10 bases, leaving 13 bases between them. The CDR3 nucleotides read TGTGCCAGCAGCCAAGATCTACAGGGAATCGAGCAGTTCTTC. Translated: CASSQDLQGIEQFF.

This clonotype was detected only a few times. The chain uses TRBV7-2 and TRBJ1-1; D is unresolved. CDR1 is SGHTA, CDR2 FQGNSA, per germline. V shed 5 bases and J shed 1 base, with 8 bases lying between them. The CDR3 runs to 13 residues. CDR3 loop: CASSTTPNTEAFF. The DNA of the CDR3 is TGTGCCAGCAGCACGACACCGAACACTGAAGCTTTCTTT.

This clonotype was observed a handful of times. The V and J genes are TRBV7-8 and TRBJ2-7; 8 nucleotides align to TRBD2. J lost 3 bases, V lost 3 bases, and 4 bases had no gene match. Germline lookup yields CDR1 SGHVS and CDR2 FQNEAQ. The CDR3 is 14 amino acids. CDR3 protein: CASSFPGGVYEQYF. As DNA, the CDR3 is TGTGCCAGCAGCTTCCCGGGAGGGGTCTACGAGCAGTACTTC.

In this sample, this clonotype turned up a few times. CDR3 amino acids: CASSLNSLAIETQYF. The CDR3 DNA sequence: TGTGCCAGCAGCTTAAATAGCCTAGCGATTGAGACCCAGTACTTC. This sequence joins TRBV7-9 and TRBJ2-5; weak D call: TRBD2 (6 bases). Per the germline V gene, CDR1 is SEHNR and CDR2 is FQNEAQ (reference sequence). V was trimmed by 2 bases and J by 5 bases, leaving 15 bases between them. The CDR3 totals 15 residues. The full variable domain, with the rest looked up from reference TRBV7-9 and TRBJ2-5, is DTGVSQNPRHKITKRGQNVTFRCDPISEHNRLYWYRQTLGQGPEFLTYFQNEAQLEKSRLLSDRFSAERPKGSFSTLEIQRTEQGDSAMYLCASSLNSLAIETQYFGPGTRLLVL.

Only a few counts were recorded for this clonotype. The chain carries TRBV6-5 and TRBJ2-1; D gene uncertain. CDR3 length: 11 residues. V dropped 8 bases and J dropped 5 bases, with 7 bases sitting between them. CDR1 MNHEY and CDR2 SVGAGI come from the germline V gene. The CDR3 reads CASQENNEQFF. The CDR3 DNA follows: TGTGCCAGCCAGGAAAACAATGAGCAGTTCTTC.